One and the same sample provided the 9 T cell receptor beta chains below, sequenced in a study of T cell responses to AZD1222 COVID-19 vaccine. TCRdb's table, derived via immunoSEQ multiplex PCR, lists solely in-frame clones and lacks some. The sample has about 70,000 clones; approximately 91% are singletons. Sequencing was performed on peripheral blood, taken on day 0 of MenACWY control vaccination. The receptors originated from an adult in good health.

The genes are TRBV5-5 and TRBJ2-2; 10 bases match TRBD2. V shed 6 bases, J shed 6 bases, and the junction held 11 bases outside the gene matches. Germline V gives CDR1 SGHKS, CDR2 YYEKEE (reference sequence). The CDR3 loop spans 16 amino acids. The CDR3 DNA reads as TGTGCCAGCAACCCGACTAGCGGGCAGGTTTCCGGGGAGCTGTTTTTT. Amino acid sequence: CASNPTSGQVSGELFF.

The rearrangement uses TRBV12-3 or TRBV12-4 and TRBJ1-3, with 8 bases that match TRBD1. With V trimmed by 6 bases and J by 8 bases, 6 bases remained unmatched. The CDR3 is made up of 13 amino acids. DNA of the CDR3: TGTGCCAGCAGCCCGGACAGGGTGGACACCATATATTTT. Translation: CASSPDRVDTIYF.

CDR3 DNA: TGTGCCAGCAGGGGGACAGGGAGCTCTGGGGCCAACGTCCTGACTTTC. The encoded protein is CASRGTGSSGANVLTF. J is TRBJ2-6 and V is TRBV27; 9 bases line up with TRBD1. The V gene end was trimmed by 6 bases and the J gene end by 0 bases; junction bases not matched to a gene: 3. Germline V gives CDR1 MNHEY, CDR2 SMNVEV (reference sequence). CDR3 size: 16 residues.

The J gene is TRBJ2-1, the V gene TRBV11-1; D perhaps matches TRBD2 (6 bases). The germline V gene has CDR1 SGHAT and CDR2 FQDESV (reference sequence). The CDR3 contains 15 residues. The ends were cut back, 5 bases at V and 0 bases at J, with 11 bases in the middle. The CDR3 protein is CASSLSGSSYNEQFF. CDR3 sequence (DNA): TGTGCCAGCAGCCTTAGCGGAAGCTCCTACAATGAGCAGTTCTTC.

The chain carries TRBV24-1 and TRBJ1-4; D gene unclear. The CDR3 covers 16 residues. CDR1 KGHDR and CDR2 SFDVKD come from the germline V gene. The ends were cut back, 3 bases at V and 4 bases at J, with 14 bases in the middle. The CDR3 is CATSDGLEVDNEKLFF. CDR3 nucleotide sequence: TGTGCCACCAGTGATGGCCTTGAAGTCGATAATGAAAAACTGTTTTTT.

This clone was seen only a few times. This sequence joins TRBV30 and TRBJ1-5; 9 bases align to TRBD1. Germline trimming cut 1 base from V and 5 bases from J; bases unmatched to any gene: 0. CDR1 is GTSNPN, CDR2 SVGIG, per germline (reference sequence). There are 13 residues in the CDR3. The CDR3 region has the DNA TGTGCCTGGAGTGGGACAGGGGATCAGCCCCAGCATTTT. It specifies CAWSGTGDQPQHF.

The chain employs TRBV29-1 and TRBJ1-2; the D is unclear. Germline V lookup: CDR1 SQVTM, CDR2 ANQGSEA. Between the trimmed V and J ends, which lost 4 bases and 6 bases, there was a span of 9 bases. The CDR3 sequence is 11 residues long. CDR3 coding DNA: TGCAGCGTTGTCTGGGTGAATGGCTACACCTTC. Translated, it gives CSVVWVNGYTF. Supplemented by reference TRBV29-1 and TRBJ1-2, the full variable domain reads SAVISQKPSRDICQRGTSLTIQCQVDSQVTMMFWYRQQPGQSLTLIATANQGSEATYESGFVIDKFPISRPNLTFSTLTVSNMSPEDSSIYLCSVVWVNGYTFGSGTRLTVV.

This rearrangement joins TRBV5-6 to TRBJ2-1; unclear D gene. CDR3 length: 16 amino acids. Deletions cut 0 bases from V and 5 bases from J, with 15 bases between. The germline CDR1 and CDR2 sequences are SGHDT and YYEEEE. The CDR3 spells CASSLVSNGWHNEQFF. The CDR3 region has the DNA TGTGCCAGCAGCTTGGTGTCCAATGGCTGGCACAATGAGCAGTTCTTC.

The rearrangement uses TRBV3-1 (or the pseudogene TRBV3-2) and TRBJ1-1; no definite D call. The germline V gene has CDR1 LGHDT and CDR2 YNNKEL (reference sequence). The CDR3 runs to 14 residues. V shed 2 bases and J shed 1 base, with 8 bases lying between them. CDR3 DNA: TGTGCCAGCAGCCAATTACAAGAGAACACTGAAGCTTTCTTT. This gives the protein CASSQLQENTEAFF.